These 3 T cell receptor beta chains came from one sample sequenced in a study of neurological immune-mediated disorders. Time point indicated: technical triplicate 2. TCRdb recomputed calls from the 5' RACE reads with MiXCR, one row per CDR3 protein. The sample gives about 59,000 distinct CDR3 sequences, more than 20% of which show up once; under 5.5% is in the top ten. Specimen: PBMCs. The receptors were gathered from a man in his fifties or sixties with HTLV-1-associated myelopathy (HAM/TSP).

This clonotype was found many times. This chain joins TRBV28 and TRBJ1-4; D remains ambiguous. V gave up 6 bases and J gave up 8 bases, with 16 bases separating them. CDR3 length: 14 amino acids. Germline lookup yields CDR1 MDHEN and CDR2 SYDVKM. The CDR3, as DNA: TGTGCCAGCAGCCGACCCGAGGGTAAAGAAAAACTGTTTTTT. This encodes CASSRPEGKEKLFF.

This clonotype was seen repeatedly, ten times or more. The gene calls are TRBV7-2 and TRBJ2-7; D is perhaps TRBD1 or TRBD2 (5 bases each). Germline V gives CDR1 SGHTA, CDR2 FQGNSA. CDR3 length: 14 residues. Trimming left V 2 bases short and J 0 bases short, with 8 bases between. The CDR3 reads CASSLKGSSYEQYF. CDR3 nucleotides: TGTGCCAGCAGCTTAAAGGGGAGCTCCTACGAGCAGTACTTC.

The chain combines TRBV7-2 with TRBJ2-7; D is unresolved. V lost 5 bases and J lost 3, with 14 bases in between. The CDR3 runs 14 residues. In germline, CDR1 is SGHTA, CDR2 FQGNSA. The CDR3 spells CASSRVTQDYEQYF. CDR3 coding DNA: TGTGCCAGCAGCCGGGTAACACAAGACTACGAGCAGTACTTC. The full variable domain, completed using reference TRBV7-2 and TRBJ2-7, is GAGVSQSPSNKVTEKGKDVELRCDPISGHTALYWYRQSLGQGLEFLIYFQGNSAPDKSGLPSDRFSAERTGGSVSTLTIQRTQQEDSAVYLCASSRVTQDYEQYFGPGTRLTVT.